Each of the 21 T cell receptor beta chains below was sequenced from the same sample in a study of T cell responses to AZD1222 COVID-19 vaccine. Sequencing used immunoSEQ multiplex PCR; TCRdb keeps in-frame clones, though not all of them. In the table there are some 120,000 clones, about nine tenths of which are singletons. The sequencing here drew on peripheral blood, taken on day 0 of MenACWY control vaccination. The origin of the receptors is an adult in good health.

This sequence joins TRBV19 and TRBJ2-7; 7 bases agree with TRBD1. The germline gives CDR1 LNHDA, CDR2 SQIVND (reference sequence). The CDR3 is 13 residues long. V trimming: 4 bases; J trimming: 6 bases; junction bases outside the gene matches: 6. Here the CDR3 reads CASSTDRTSEQYF. The CDR3 nucleotides read TGTGCCAGTAGTACGGACAGGACGTCCGAGCAGTACTTC.

This rearrangement joins TRBV4-1 to TRBJ1-6; D remains ambiguous. Germline V CDR1 and CDR2: MGHRA, YSYEKL. The V and J ends lost 0 bases and 10 bases respectively, with 13 bases between them. CDR3 length: 15 amino acids. This chain's CDR3 is CASSQDFPPISPLHF. The CDR3, as DNA: TGCGCCAGCAGCCAAGATTTCCCCCCAATCTCACCCCTCCACTTT.

V is TRBV3-1 (or the pseudogene TRBV3-2) and J is TRBJ1-1; tentatively, D is TRBD1 (5 bases). Germline V gives CDR1 LGHDT, CDR2 YNNKEL (reference sequence). The CDR3 loop spans 14 amino acids. V gave up 5 bases and J gave up 0 bases, with 10 bases separating them. In DNA, the CDR3 is TGTGCCAGCAGCACCCGACAGATGAACACTGAAGCTTTCTTT. Translated, it gives CASSTRQMNTEAFF.

The chain joins TRBV5-5 to TRBJ2-5; either TRBD1 or TRBD2 may fit D (5 bases each). There are 15 residues in the CDR3. V was cut by 0 bases and J by 5 bases, with 14 bases left in between. Looked up from germline, CDR1 is SGHKS and CDR2 is YYEKEE (reference sequence). The CDR3 sequence is CASSLVGTAGETQYF. The CDR3, as DNA: TGTGCCAGCAGCTTGGTAGGGACCGCCGGGGAGACCCAGTACTTC.

This clone was observed a single time. The chain carries TRBV4-1 and TRBJ2-2; 9 nucleotides align to TRBD1. Trimming took 3 bases from V and 2 from J; bases not matched to a gene: 4. This CDR3 has 16 amino acids. Germline V gives CDR1 MGHRA, CDR2 YSYEKL. In DNA, the CDR3 is TGCGCCAGCAGCCACTGGGGACAGGGAAACACCGGGGAGCTGTTTTTT. Residues: CASSHWGQGNTGELFF.

This clone was recorded once. This rearrangement joins TRBV7-9 to TRBJ2-1; 7 bases agree with TRBD2. The CDR3 runs to 18 residues. V trimming: 1 base; J trimming: 0 bases; junction bases outside the gene matches: 9. Looked up from germline, CDR1 is SEHNR and CDR2 is FQNEAQ (reference sequence). The CDR3 sequence is CASSLGFGGSPSYNEQFF. The DNA of the CDR3 is TGTGCCAGCAGCTTAGGTTTCGGGGGGTCACCCTCCTACAATGAGCAGTTCTTC.

The chain recombines TRBV5-1 with TRBJ1-4, with D perhaps TRBD1 (5 bases). V was pared by 4 bases and J by 4 bases, with 14 bases between. From germline, CDR1 is SGHRS and CDR2 YFSETQ. There are 15 residues in the CDR3. CDR3 sequence (DNA): TGCGCCAGCAGCAGCGGGACGGCAAATAATGAAAAACTGTTTTTT. This gives the protein CASSSGTANNEKLFF.

V usage is TRBV5-6 and J usage is TRBJ1-2; a possible D gene is TRBD1 (5 bases). CDR1 is SGHDT and CDR2 is YYEEEE in the germline V gene. Trimming shortened V by 4 bases and J by 5 bases, and 9 bases separated the two germline ends. This CDR3 is 12 amino acids long. The CDR3 spells CASSVGTYGYTF. CDR3 coding DNA: TGTGCCAGCAGCGTCGGGACTTATGGCTACACCTTC.

On this clone itself: The same CDR3 is also encoded by other DNA sequences in this sample. This chain joins TRBV28 and TRBJ2-7; D ambiguous. V lost 6 bases and J 2 bases, leaving 11 bases between the germline ends. This CDR3 has 13 residues. The germline gives CDR1 MDHEN, CDR2 SYDVKM. The CDR3 protein is CASRWTGTYEQYF. CDR3 DNA: TGTGCCAGCAGGTGGACGGGCACCTACGAGCAGTACTTC.

The chain carries TRBV27 and TRBJ2-7; D gene unclear. The ends were cut back, 3 bases at V and 2 bases at J, with 8 bases in the middle. Germline V lookup: CDR1 MNHEY, CDR2 SMNVEV (reference sequence). The CDR3 sequence is 13 residues long. In nucleotides, the CDR3 is TGTGCCAGCAGTTTCGGGTGGCCCTACGAGCAGTACTTC. Residues: CASSFGWPYEQYF.

A few counts support this clone. This rearrangement joins TRBV7-2 to TRBJ2-7, with TRBD1 matching 8 bases. The CDR3 consists of 15 residues. V lost 4 bases, J lost 2 bases, and 7 bases stayed unmatched. Germline assignment: CDR1 SGHTA and CDR2 FQGNSA. In DNA form, the CDR3 reads TGTGCCAGCAGCTCACGCGGGACAGGACCCTACGAGCAGTACTTC. Protein sequence: CASSSRGTGPYEQYF. Full variable domain (remainder filled in from reference TRBV7-2 and TRBJ2-7): GAGVSQSPSNKVTEKGKDVELRCDPISGHTALYWYRQSLGQGLEFLIYFQGNSAPDKSGLPSDRFSAERTGGSVSTLTIQRTQQEDSAVYLCASSSRGTGPYEQYFGPGTRLTVT.

The V gene is TRBV11-2, the J gene TRBJ2-7, with D perhaps TRBD2 (6 bases). V was shortened by 1 base and J by 3 bases, with 10 bases between the two germline ends. The CDR3 has 14 amino acids. Per the germline V gene, CDR1 is SGHAT and CDR2 is FQNNGV. The CDR3 nucleotides are TGTGCCAGCAGCTTAGGTCTAGCGAGCTACGAGCAGTACTTC. Protein: CASSLGLASYEQYF.

The chain links TRBV3-1 (or the pseudogene TRBV3-2) to TRBJ1-3; D not resolved. Germline values: CDR1 LGHDT, CDR2 YNNKEL (reference sequence). V lost 1 base, J lost 0 bases, and 13 bases lay in between. The CDR3 is made up of 17 amino acids. The CDR3 loop is CASSQASPLISGNTIYF. CDR3 in DNA: TGTGCCAGCAGCCAAGCCAGCCCGTTGATCTCTGGAAACACCATATATTTT.

The chain carries TRBV28 and TRBJ1-3, with 11 bases fitting TRBD1. This CDR3 has 18 amino acids. The J segment lost 3 bases and the V segment lost 6 bases, leaving 13 bases of the junction unmatched. Germline lookup yields CDR1 MDHEN and CDR2 SYDVKM. CDR3 sequence (DNA): TGTGCCAGCAGACGCCGCATAGGACAGGGGGCTGTTGGAAACACCATATATTTT. This translates into CASRRRIGQGAVGNTIYF.

The CDR3 DNA is TGTGCCAGCTCACCGATGGGACTAGCGGGAGGCCATGAGCAGTTCTTC. Its translation: CASSPMGLAGGHEQFF. The rearrangement links TRBV18 to TRBJ2-1, with 15 positions matching TRBD2. The CDR3 has 16 amino acids. Germline values: CDR1 KGHSH, CDR2 LQKENI. The V gene end was trimmed by 3 bases and the J gene end by 8 bases; junction bases not matched to a gene: 5.

CDR3 DNA sequence: TGTGTCAGAAGCTGGAGTCCCGGGGAGCTGTTTTTT. Its translation: CVRSWSPGELFF. V gene TRBV7-5 combines with J gene TRBJ2-2; TRBD2, the table's D call, lacks a check against the DNA. TRBV7-5 is a pseudogene segment. This CDR3 has 12 amino acids.

The chain links TRBV7-4 to TRBJ2-7; TRBD2 matches at 8 bases. CDR1 is SGHVT and CDR2 is SQSDAQ in the germline V gene. The CDR3 covers 12 residues. The CDR3 DNA is TGTCTGGGGTGGAGCGGGAGTTACGAGCAGTACTTC. Amino acids: CLGWSGSYEQYF.

The chain is built from TRBV15 and TRBJ2-7; D is unclear. The V gene's germline CDR1 is LNHNV and CDR2 YYDKDF (reference sequence). With 0 bases removed from V and 0 bases from J, the gap between germline ends came to 9 bases. The CDR3 runs to 15 residues. CDR3 DNA sequence: TGTGCCACCAGCAGAGATCCGGCTGACTCCTACGAGCAGTACTTC. As protein: CATSRDPADSYEQYF.

The J gene is TRBJ2-7, the V gene TRBV6-5; D may correspond to TRBD1 or TRBD2 (5 bases each). The germline V and J ends were trimmed by 4 bases and 5 bases, with 21 bases remaining between them. Germline CDR1 and CDR2: MNHEY and SVGAGI. The CDR3 is 16 amino acids. The CDR3 spells CASSFSGTARRDEQYF. The CDR3 DNA follows: TGTGCCAGCAGTTTCTCTGGGACGGCGAGGCGCGACGAGCAGTACTTC.

The V gene is TRBV5-6, the J gene TRBJ2-3; possibly TRBD2 for D (6 bases). This CDR3 is built from 15 residues. Germline assignment: CDR1 SGHDT and CDR2 YYEEEE. Trimming took off 0 bases at V and 1 base at J, with 9 bases between the two ends. In DNA form, the CDR3 reads TGTGCCAGCAGCTTGGTACAGCGGGGCACAGATACGCAGTATTTT. Translated: CASSLVQRGTDTQYF.

J is TRBJ2-1 and V is TRBV9, with TRBD2 matching 10 bases. J was trimmed by 10 bases and V by 10 bases; bases with no gene match: 11. Germline V lookup: CDR1 SGDLS, CDR2 YYNGEE. The CDR3 is 13 residues long. This CDR3 is CAHGSSGRGEQFF. The CDR3 nucleotides read TGTGCCCACGGTTCTAGCGGGAGAGGGGAGCAGTTCTTC.